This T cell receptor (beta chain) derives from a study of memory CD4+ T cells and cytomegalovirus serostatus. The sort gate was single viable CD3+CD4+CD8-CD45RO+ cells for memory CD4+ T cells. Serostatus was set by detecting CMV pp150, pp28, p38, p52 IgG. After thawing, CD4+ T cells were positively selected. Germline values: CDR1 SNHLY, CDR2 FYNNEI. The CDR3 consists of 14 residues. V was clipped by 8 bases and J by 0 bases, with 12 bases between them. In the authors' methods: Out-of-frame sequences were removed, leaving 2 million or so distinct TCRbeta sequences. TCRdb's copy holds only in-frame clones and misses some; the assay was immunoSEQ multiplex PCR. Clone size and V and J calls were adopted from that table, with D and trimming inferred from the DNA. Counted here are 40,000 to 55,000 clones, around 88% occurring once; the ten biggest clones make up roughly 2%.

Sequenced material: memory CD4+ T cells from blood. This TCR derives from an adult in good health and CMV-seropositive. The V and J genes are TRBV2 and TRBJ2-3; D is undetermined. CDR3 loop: CASLVGPSTDTQYF. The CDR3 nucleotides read TGTGCCAGCCTAGTAGGGCCTAGCACAGATACGCAGTATTTT.